Described below is a single T cell receptor (beta chain) sequence and its context. The V and J ends lost 0 bases and 0 bases respectively, with 9 bases between them. The CDR3 loop spans 16 amino acids. Germline V lookup: CDR1 SGHDT, CDR2 YYEEEE. This entry comes from a study of control samples from healthy donors and cancer patients. Repertoires were generated with immunoSEQ multiplex PCR, while TCRdb's copy carries only in-frame clones and drops some. The table lists some 22,000 clones, approximately 85% of them singletons. The sequencing sample was made of PBMCs. This TCR was sampled from a man in his 60s with head and neck cancer. The chain has TRBV5-6 and TRBJ1-4; D unresolved. The CDR3 bases are TGTGCCAGCAGCTTGGGGATGGGATCAACTAATGAAAAACTGTTTTTT. As protein: CASSLGMGSTNEKLFF.